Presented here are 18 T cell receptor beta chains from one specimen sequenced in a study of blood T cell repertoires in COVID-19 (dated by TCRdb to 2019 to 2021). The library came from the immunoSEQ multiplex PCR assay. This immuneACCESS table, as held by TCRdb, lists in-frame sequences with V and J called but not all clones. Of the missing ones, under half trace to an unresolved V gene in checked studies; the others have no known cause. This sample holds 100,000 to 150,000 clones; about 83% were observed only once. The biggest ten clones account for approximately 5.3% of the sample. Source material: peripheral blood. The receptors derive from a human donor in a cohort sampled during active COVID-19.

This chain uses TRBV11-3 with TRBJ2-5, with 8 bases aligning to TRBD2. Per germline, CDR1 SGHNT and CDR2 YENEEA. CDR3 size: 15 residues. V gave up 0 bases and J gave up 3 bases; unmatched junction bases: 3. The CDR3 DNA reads TGTGCCAGCAGCTTAGATCCCGGGGGGGAAGAGACCCAGTACTTC. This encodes CASSLDPGGEETQYF. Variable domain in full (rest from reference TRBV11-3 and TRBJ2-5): EAGVVQSPRYKIIEKKQPVAFWCNPISGHNTLYWYLQNLGQGPELLIRYENEEAVDDSQLPKDRFSAERLKGVDSTLKIQPAELGDSAVYLCASSLDPGGEETQYFGPGTRLLVL.

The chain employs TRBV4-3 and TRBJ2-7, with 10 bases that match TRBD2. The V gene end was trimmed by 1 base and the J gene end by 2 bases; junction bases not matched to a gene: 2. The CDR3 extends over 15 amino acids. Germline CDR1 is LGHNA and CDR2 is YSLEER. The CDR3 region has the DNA TGCGCCAGCAGCCAAGCCACTAGCGGGACCTACGAGCAGTACTTC. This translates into CASSQATSGTYEQYF.

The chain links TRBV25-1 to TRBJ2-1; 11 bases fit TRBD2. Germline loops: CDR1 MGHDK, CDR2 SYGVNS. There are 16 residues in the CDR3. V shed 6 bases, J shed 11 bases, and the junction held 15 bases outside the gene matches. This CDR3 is CASSDAGTSGTSQQFF. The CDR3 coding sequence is TGTGCCAGCAGCGACGCCGGGACTAGCGGTACGAGTCAGCAGTTCTTC. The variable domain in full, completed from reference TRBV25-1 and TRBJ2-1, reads EADIYQTPRYLVIGTGKKITLECSQTMGHDKMYWYQQDPGMELHLIHYSYGVNSTEKGDLSSESTVSRIRTEHFPLTLESARPSHTSQYLCASSDAGTSGTSQQFFGPGTRLTVL.

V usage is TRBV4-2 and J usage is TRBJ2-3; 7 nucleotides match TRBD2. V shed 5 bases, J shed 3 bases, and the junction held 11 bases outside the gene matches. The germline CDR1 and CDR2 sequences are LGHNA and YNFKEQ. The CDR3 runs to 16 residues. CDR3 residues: CASSAHPTSSTDTQYF. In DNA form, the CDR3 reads TGTGCCAGCAGCGCACATCCGACTAGCAGTACAGATACGCAGTATTTT.

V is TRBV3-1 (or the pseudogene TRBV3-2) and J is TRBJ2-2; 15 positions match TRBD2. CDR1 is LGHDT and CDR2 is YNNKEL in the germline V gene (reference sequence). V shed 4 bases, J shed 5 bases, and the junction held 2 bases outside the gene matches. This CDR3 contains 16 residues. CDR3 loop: CASSPGTSGRTGELFF. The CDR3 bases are TGTGCCAGCAGCCCCGGGACTAGCGGGAGGACCGGGGAGCTGTTTTTT.

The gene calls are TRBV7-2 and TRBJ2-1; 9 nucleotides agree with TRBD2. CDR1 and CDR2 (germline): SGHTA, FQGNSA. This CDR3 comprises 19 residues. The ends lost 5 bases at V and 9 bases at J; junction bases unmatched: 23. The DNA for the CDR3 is TGTGCCAGCAGCGGGACTAGCTTGTTAACCCCACTAGGAACAAGTGAGCAGTTCTTC. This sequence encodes CASSGTSLLTPLGTSEQFF.

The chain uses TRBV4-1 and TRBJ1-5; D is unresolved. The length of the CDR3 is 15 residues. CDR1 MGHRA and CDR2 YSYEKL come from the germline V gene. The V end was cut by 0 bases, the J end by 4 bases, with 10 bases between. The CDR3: CASSQDWSRNQPQHF. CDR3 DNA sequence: TGCGCCAGCAGCCAAGATTGGTCCAGAAATCAGCCCCAGCATTTT.

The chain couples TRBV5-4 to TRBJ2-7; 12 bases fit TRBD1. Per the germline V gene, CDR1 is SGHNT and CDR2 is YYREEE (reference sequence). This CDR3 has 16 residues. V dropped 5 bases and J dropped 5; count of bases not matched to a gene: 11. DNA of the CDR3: TGTGCCAGCAGAGCCTGGGAGGGGACAGGGGGCGACGAGCAGTACTTC. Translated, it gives CASRAWEGTGGDEQYF.

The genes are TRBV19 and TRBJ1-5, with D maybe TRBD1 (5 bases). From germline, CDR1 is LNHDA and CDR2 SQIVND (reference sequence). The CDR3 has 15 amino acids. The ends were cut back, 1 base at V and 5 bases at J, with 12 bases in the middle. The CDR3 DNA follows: TGTGCCAGTAGTATAGGCTCAAGGGGTTATCAGCCCCAGCATTTT. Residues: CASSIGSRGYQPQHF.

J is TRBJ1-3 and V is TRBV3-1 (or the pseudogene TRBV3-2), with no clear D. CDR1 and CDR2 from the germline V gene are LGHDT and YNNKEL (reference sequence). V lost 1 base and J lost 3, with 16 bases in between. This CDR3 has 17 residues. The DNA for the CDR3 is TGTGCCAGCAGCCAAGCTGGTGGCAGGATTGTTGGAAACACCATATATTTT. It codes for CASSQAGGRIVGNTIYF.

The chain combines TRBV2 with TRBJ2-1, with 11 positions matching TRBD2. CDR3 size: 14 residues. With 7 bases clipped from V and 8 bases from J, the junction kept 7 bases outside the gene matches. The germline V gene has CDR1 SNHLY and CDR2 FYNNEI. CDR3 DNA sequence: TGTGCCAGCACTAGGGCTAGCGGGAGGCATGAGCAGTTCTTC. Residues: CASTRASGRHEQFF.

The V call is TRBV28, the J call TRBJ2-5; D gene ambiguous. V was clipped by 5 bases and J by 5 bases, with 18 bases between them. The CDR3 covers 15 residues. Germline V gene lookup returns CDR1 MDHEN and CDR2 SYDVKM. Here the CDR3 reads CASSPTPRGWETQYF. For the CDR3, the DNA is TGTGCCAGCAGTCCGACCCCCCGAGGATGGGAGACCCAGTACTTC. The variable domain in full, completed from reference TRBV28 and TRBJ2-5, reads DVKVTQSSRYLVKRTGEKVFLECVQDMDHENMFWYRQDPGLGLRLIYFSYDVKMKEKGDIPEGYSVSREKKERFSLILESASTNQTSMYLCASSPTPRGWETQYFGPGTRLLVL.

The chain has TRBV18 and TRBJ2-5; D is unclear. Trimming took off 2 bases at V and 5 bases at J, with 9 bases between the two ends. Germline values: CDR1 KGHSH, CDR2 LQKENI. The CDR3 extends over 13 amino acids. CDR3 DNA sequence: TGTGCCAGCTCACCAACGTCACAGGAGACCCAGTACTTC. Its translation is CASSPTSQETQYF.

CDR3 sequence (DNA): TGCGCCAGCAGCGGACGGGAGGGGTTCGATGAGCAGTTCTTC. Residues: CASSGREGFDEQFF. The chain employs TRBV5-1 and TRBJ2-1; 8 bases line up with TRBD2. CDR1 is SGHRS, CDR2 YFSETQ, per germline. This CDR3 comprises 14 residues. The trim removed 4 bases at V and 8 bases at J, leaving 8 bases unmatched.

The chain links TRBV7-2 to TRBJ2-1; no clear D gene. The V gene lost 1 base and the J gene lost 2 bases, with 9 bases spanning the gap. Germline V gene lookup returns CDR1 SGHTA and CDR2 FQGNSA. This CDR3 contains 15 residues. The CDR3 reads CASSLDFNTYNEQFF. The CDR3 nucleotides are TGTGCCAGCAGCTTAGATTTCAACACCTACAATGAGCAGTTCTTC.

The CDR3 here is CAWTGTGIGNTIYF. In DNA form, the CDR3 reads TGTGCCTGGACCGGGACAGGGATAGGAAACACCATATATTTT. The rearrangement joins TRBV30 to TRBJ1-3; 9 positions match TRBD1. This CDR3 region has 14 residues. Looked up from germline, CDR1 is GTSNPN and CDR2 is SVGIG (reference sequence). The ends lost 4 bases at V and 4 bases at J; junction bases unmatched: 5. Based on the CDR3 plus reference TRBV30 and TRBJ1-3, the full variable domain is SQTIHQWPATLVQPVGSPLSLECTVEGTSNPNLYWYRQAAGRGLQLLFYSVGIGQISSEVPQNLSASRPQDRQFILSSKKLLLSDSGFYLCAWTGTGIGNTIYFGEGSWLTVV.

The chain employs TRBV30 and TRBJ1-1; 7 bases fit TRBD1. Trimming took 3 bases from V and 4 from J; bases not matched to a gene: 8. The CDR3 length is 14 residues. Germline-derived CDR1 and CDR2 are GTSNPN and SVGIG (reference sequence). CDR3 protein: CAWSETGIVTEAFF. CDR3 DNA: TGTGCCTGGAGCGAGACAGGGATTGTCACTGAAGCTTTCTTT.

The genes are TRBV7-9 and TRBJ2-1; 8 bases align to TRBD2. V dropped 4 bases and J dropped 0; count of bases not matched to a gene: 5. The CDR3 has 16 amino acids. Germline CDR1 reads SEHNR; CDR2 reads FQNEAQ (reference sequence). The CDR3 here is CASSSPRGGSYNEQFF. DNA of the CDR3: TGTGCCAGCAGCTCCCCCCGGGGGGGCTCCTACAATGAGCAGTTCTTC.